A single sample is the source of the 30 T cell receptor beta chains below, sequenced in a study of shared clonotypes between healthy human individuals. Using immunoSEQ multiplex PCR, the repertoire was profiled, and TCRdb retains in-frame clones only, with some absent. The sample has approximately 2.5 million clones, 93% seen once. The specimen sequenced was naive CD4+ T cells from PBMCs. Subset denoted: CD45RA+ positively selected. These TCRs come from a man younger than 30 in good health. Some clones in this sample may be carry-over from other donors' samples.

V gene TRBV29-1 combines with J gene TRBJ2-7; D possibly corresponds to TRBD2 (6 bases). The CDR3 length is 14 residues. Germline assignment: CDR1 SQVTM and CDR2 ANQGSEA. The ends were cut back, 1 base at V and 3 bases at J, with 13 bases in the middle. CDR3 sequence: CSVEAAGKNYEQYF. CDR3 bases: TGCAGCGTTGAAGCCGCGGGGAAAAACTACGAGCAGTACTTC.

The chain recombines TRBV2 with TRBJ2-5, with 14 bases lining up with TRBD2. The CDR3 is made up of 19 amino acids. V shed 6 bases and J 7 bases; nucleotides not matched to a gene: 19. Germline CDR1 is SNHLY and CDR2 is FYNNEI. CDR3 sequence (DNA): TGTGCCAGCAGCTCCCCCGGGACTAGCGGGAGAGGGGGCCTAGCGACCCAGTACTTC. The encoded protein is CASSSPGTSGRGGLATQYF.

The chain recombines TRBV30 with TRBJ1-5; D ambiguous. The CDR3 totals 13 residues. Deletions cut 3 bases from V and 2 bases from J, with 8 bases between. Germline values: CDR1 GTSNPN, CDR2 SVGIG (reference sequence). The CDR3 reads CAWSNGGNQPQHF. Written as DNA, the CDR3 is TGTGCCTGGAGCAACGGGGGCAATCAGCCCCAGCATTTT.

The chain has TRBV4-2 and TRBJ2-2; 7 bases are shared with TRBD2. Germline V gene lookup returns CDR1 LGHNA and CDR2 YNFKEQ. This CDR3 is built from 19 residues. V lost 0 bases to trimming and J lost 1 base; unmatched junction nucleotides: 11. Written as DNA, the CDR3 is TGTGCCAGCAGCCAAGATCCCAGTGTAGTAGCGGGGAACACCGGGGAGCTGTTTTTT. This codes for CASSQDPSVVAGNTGELFF.

CDR3 amino acids: CASSLGQGGVLVTGELFF. The CDR3 region has the DNA TGTGCCAGCAGCCTCGGACAGGGTGGAGTCCTTGTCACCGGGGAGCTGTTTTTT. This sequence joins TRBV11-2 and TRBJ2-2, with 8 bases lining up with TRBD1. The CDR3 runs to 18 residues. The J segment lost 4 bases and the V segment lost 5 bases, leaving 15 bases of the junction unmatched. Germline loops: CDR1 SGHAT, CDR2 FQNNGV.

The V call is TRBV27, the J call TRBJ2-5, with 7 bases lining up with TRBD1. CDR1 is MNHEY, CDR2 SMNVEV, per germline (reference sequence). V dropped 4 bases and J dropped 10; count of bases not matched to a gene: 15. The CDR3 covers 15 residues. This chain's CDR3 is CASSSDTSFTGVQYF. As DNA, the CDR3 is TGTGCCAGCAGTTCCGACACCTCATTTACAGGGGTCCAGTACTTC.

The rearrangement uses TRBV6-6 and TRBJ2-1; 8 bases align to TRBD2. Trimming took 7 bases from V and 5 from J; bases not matched to a gene: 7. Germline loops: CDR1 MNHNY, CDR2 SVGAGI (reference sequence). This CDR3 comprises 14 residues. The DNA of the CDR3 is TGTGCCAGCAACCGAGCGGGAGTGGACAATGAGCAGTTCTTC. Translation: CASNRAGVDNEQFF.

CDR3: CASSLNTAGRNEQFF. The CDR3 coding sequence is TGTGCCAGCAGCTTAAATACCGCCGGACGTAATGAGCAGTTCTTC. The chain links TRBV7-2 to TRBJ2-1; D gene unclear. CDR1 is SGHTA and CDR2 is FQGNSA in the germline V gene. CDR3 length: 15 residues. Between the trimmed V and J ends, which lost 2 bases and 7 bases, there was a span of 15 bases.

A note on this clone: Additional DNA sequences in this sample encode the identical CDR3. The J gene is TRBJ2-7, the V gene TRBV2; no clear D gene. This CDR3 is built from 12 residues. V lost 3 bases, J lost 4 bases, and 7 bases lay in between. Per germline, CDR1 SNHLY and CDR2 FYNNEI. This chain's CDR3 is CASSELSYEQYF. Written as DNA, the CDR3 is TGTGCCAGCAGTGAGCTTAGTTACGAGCAGTACTTC.

The J gene is TRBJ2-2, the V gene TRBV28, with 14 bases lining up with TRBD2. The trim removed 5 bases at V and 5 bases at J, leaving 10 bases unmatched. CDR3 length equals 18 residues. CDR1 and CDR2 (germline): MDHEN, SYDVKM. The CDR3 DNA follows: TGTGCCAGCAGTCCCACGGGACTAGCGGGAGTAAAGACCGGGGAGCTGTTTTTT. Its protein is CASSPTGLAGVKTGELFF.

The gene calls are TRBV6-5 and TRBJ2-7, with 8 nucleotides matching TRBD2. The trim removed 7 bases at V and 4 bases at J, leaving 12 bases unmatched. The CDR3 has 15 amino acids. Germline V gene sequence: CDR1 MNHEY, CDR2 SVGAGI. Here the CDR3 reads CASTPVGGGGYEQYF. The CDR3 nucleotides read TGTGCCAGCACCCCCGTCGGGGGCGGGGGGTACGAGCAGTACTTC.

This chain joins TRBV28 and TRBJ2-7; 7 bases match TRBD2. Germline values: CDR1 MDHEN, CDR2 SYDVKM. The CDR3 totals 12 residues. V was pared by 8 bases and J by 2 bases, with 3 bases of the junction left unmatched. As DNA, the CDR3 is TGTGCCAGCGGGGACTACCCCTACGAGCAGTACTTC. Translating gives CASGDYPYEQYF. Supplemented by reference TRBV28 and TRBJ2-7, the full variable domain reads DVKVTQSSRYLVKRTGEKVFLECVQDMDHENMFWYRQDPGLGLRLIYFSYDVKMKEKGDIPEGYSVSREKKERFSLILESASTNQTSMYLCASGDYPYEQYFGPGTRLTVT.

V gene TRBV29-1 combines with J gene TRBJ1-2; D is ambiguous. V lost 4 bases to trimming and J lost 7 bases, with 16 bases between them. This CDR3 comprises 13 residues. Germline CDR1 and CDR2: SQVTM and ANQGSEA. In nucleotides, the CDR3 is TGCAGCGTTGCCAGAGATTTTACCGGTGGCTACACCTTC. Translating gives CSVARDFTGGYTF.

The CDR3, as DNA: TGTGCCAGCAGTTTTCTGACTAGCGGGGCCCTCAAGAAGCTGTTTTTT. Protein: CASSFLTSGALKKLFF. V usage is TRBV28 and J usage is TRBJ2-2, with 11 bases lining up with TRBD2. CDR3 size: 16 residues. Germline CDR1 reads MDHEN; CDR2 reads SYDVKM. Trimming removed 3 bases from V and 12 bases from J; junction bases left unmatched: 12. Full variable domain (missing parts from reference TRBV28 and TRBJ2-2): DVKVTQSSRYLVKRTGEKVFLECVQDMDHENMFWYRQDPGLGLRLIYFSYDVKMKEKGDIPEGYSVSREKKERFSLILESASTNQTSMYLCASSFLTSGALKKLFFGEGSRLTVL.

V gene TRBV28 combines with J gene TRBJ1-4; D ambiguous. Trimming stripped 6 bases from V and 8 bases from J, with 16 bases between. Looked up from germline, CDR1 is MDHEN and CDR2 is SYDVKM. This CDR3 is built from 14 residues. The CDR3 region has the DNA TGTGCCAGCAGCCTAGAGCCCCCCAGGGAAAAACTGTTTTTT. This encodes CASSLEPPREKLFF.

V usage is TRBV30 and J usage is TRBJ2-4, with D perhaps TRBD2 (6 bases). Germline V gene data show CDR1 as GTSNPN and CDR2 as SVGIG (reference sequence). The CDR3 extends over 13 amino acids. The V end was cut by 4 bases, the J end by 8 bases, with 15 bases between. DNA of the CDR3: TGTGCCTGGACCTTCGGGAGTACGGACATTCAGTACTTC. It translates to CAWTFGSTDIQYF.

This clone was found once. Other DNA sequences in this sample translate to the same CDR3. CDR3 in amino acids: CAWSPSGEQFF. The CDR3 DNA follows: TGTGCCTGGTCACCATCGGGTGAGCAGTTCTTC. The gene calls are TRBV30 and TRBJ2-1; D is undetermined. Trimming left V 5 bases short and J 9 bases short, with 11 bases between. CDR1 and CDR2 (germline): GTSNPN, SVGIG (reference sequence). The CDR3 contains 11 residues.

V is TRBV10-3 and J is TRBJ2-1; D is undetermined. CDR3 length: 11 residues. V dropped 0 bases and J dropped 8 bases, with 2 bases sitting between them. The germline gives CDR1 ENHRY, CDR2 SYGVKD. The CDR3 reads CAISESYEQFF. The CDR3 bases are TGTGCCATCAGTGAGTCTTATGAGCAGTTCTTC.

This clone was recorded only once. V is TRBV7-9 and J is TRBJ2-7, with TRBD1 identical over 12 bases. The germline CDR1 and CDR2 sequences are SEHNR and FQNEAQ (reference sequence). V lost 5 bases, J lost 5 bases, and 10 bases stayed unmatched. This CDR3 comprises 16 residues. The CDR3, as DNA: TGTGCCAGCAGCCCTAATAGGGACAGGGGGCTCCACGAGCAGTACTTC. The encoded protein is CASSPNRDRGLHEQYF.

J is TRBJ1-5 and V is TRBV28, with D possibly being TRBD1 (5 bases). Trimming stripped 7 bases from V and 3 bases from J, with 13 bases between. Germline CDR1 reads MDHEN; CDR2 reads SYDVKM. The CDR3 contains 14 residues. In DNA form, the CDR3 reads TGTGCCAGCACTAGACAGCGAGACAATCAGCCCCAGCATTTT. Protein product: CASTRQRDNQPQHF.

This rearrangement joins TRBV5-6 to TRBJ2-5; 10 bases agree with TRBD2. The CDR3 consists of 17 residues. Germline V CDR1 and CDR2: SGHDT, YYEEEE. Trimming removed 4 bases from V and 1 base from J; junction bases left unmatched: 10. CDR3 residues: CASSPLGSGRIQETQYF. The CDR3 nucleotides read TGTGCCAGCAGCCCCCTGGGTAGCGGGAGGATCCAAGAGACCCAGTACTTC.

The chain uses TRBV27 and TRBJ2-7; D is possibly TRBD1 or TRBD2 (5 bases each). Germline CDR1 MNHEY, CDR2 SMNVEV (reference sequence). This CDR3 has 18 amino acids. The V end lost 8 bases, the J end lost 2 bases, and 28 bases lay between the germline ends. CDR3 DNA: TGTGCCAGCTCTCCACTAGTAGGGGCGGGTTTACCCACCTACGAGCAGTACTTC. Translated, it gives CASSPLVGAGLPTYEQYF.

The genes are TRBV6-1 and TRBJ1-3, with TRBD1 matching 7 bases. J gave up 4 bases and V 2 bases, and 8 bases lay outside the gene matches. The germline CDR1 and CDR2 sequences are MNHNS and SASEGT. The CDR3 is 16 amino acids. Here the CDR3 reads CASSERLTGKGNTIYF. Written as DNA, the CDR3 is TGTGCCAGCAGTGAAAGATTGACAGGGAAAGGAAACACCATATATTTT.

The V gene is TRBV28, the J gene TRBJ1-5; D remains ambiguous. This CDR3 is built from 13 residues. Deletions cut 3 bases from V and 6 bases from J, with 9 bases between. CDR1 and CDR2 from the germline V gene are MDHEN and SYDVKM. CDR3 in DNA: TGTGCCAGCAGTTTGTGGGGTAGTCAGCCCCAGCATTTT. Translating gives CASSLWGSQPQHF.

In this sample, this clone turned up once. The CDR3 is CSVEWRAQHSYNEQFF. The CDR3 nucleotides are TGCAGCGTTGAGTGGCGGGCTCAACACTCCTACAATGAGCAGTTCTTC. The chain combines TRBV29-1 with TRBJ2-1, with D possibly matching TRBD2 (5 bases). CDR1 and CDR2 from the germline V gene are SQVTM and ANQGSEA. There are 16 residues in the CDR3. The germline V and J ends were trimmed by 3 bases and 0 bases, with 15 bases remaining between them.

The chain couples TRBV9 to TRBJ2-7; D may be TRBD2 (6 bases). The CDR3 sequence is 13 residues long. The V gene's germline CDR1 is SGDLS and CDR2 YYNGEE. Deletions cut 4 bases from V and 7 bases from J, with 15 bases between. CDR3 sequence reads: CASSPLSEGEQYF. The CDR3 bases are TGTGCCAGCAGCCCCCTGTCGGAGGGGGAGCAGTACTTC.

This sequence joins TRBV5-1 and TRBJ1-1, with 9 bases lining up with TRBD1. With 4 bases clipped from V and 4 bases from J, the junction kept 2 bases outside the gene matches. The CDR3 extends over 13 amino acids. Germline CDR1 reads SGHRS; CDR2 reads YFSETQ. The CDR3: CASSQGQGTEAFF. CDR3 DNA: TGCGCCAGCAGCCAGGGACAGGGCACTGAAGCTTTCTTT. Looking up the rest from reference TRBV5-1 and TRBJ1-1 gives the full variable domain: KAGVTQTPRYLIKTRGQQVTLSCSPISGHRSVSWYQQTPGQGLQFLFEYFSETQRNKGNFPGRFSGRQFSNSRSEMNVSTLELGDSALYLCASSQGQGTEAFFGQGTRLTVV.

This clone showed up just a few times. The V gene is TRBV5-6, the J gene TRBJ1-4; D gene ambiguous. This CDR3 comprises 14 residues. The V gene lost 4 bases and the J gene lost 6 bases, with 13 bases spanning the gap. In germline, CDR1 is SGHDT, CDR2 YYEEEE. The CDR3 bases are TGTGCCAGCAGCAACGGAGGTTGGGATGAAAAACTGTTTTTT. This encodes CASSNGGWDEKLFF. The full variable domain, rest sourced from reference TRBV5-6 and TRBJ1-4, is DAGVTQSPTHLIKTRGQQVTLRCSPKSGHDTVSWYQQALGQGPQFIFQYYEEEERQRGNFPDRFSGHQFPNYSSELNVNALLLGDSALYLCASSNGGWDEKLFFGSGTQLSVL.

This chain links TRBV27 with TRBJ1-5; no clear D. There are 15 residues in the CDR3. Trimming shortened V by 3 bases and J by 0 bases, and 9 bases separated the two germline ends. Germline CDR1 is MNHEY and CDR2 is SMNVEV (reference sequence). CDR3 sequence (DNA): TGTGCCAGCAGTTTCCCACAACATAGCAATCAGCCCCAGCATTTT. Translation gives CASSFPQHSNQPQHF.

The gene calls are TRBV7-2 and TRBJ2-4; D unresolved. Germline loops: CDR1 SGHTA, CDR2 FQGNSA. The ends were cut back, 3 bases at V and 0 bases at J, with 9 bases in the middle. The CDR3 runs 15 residues. CDR3 in amino acids: CASSLAVLAKNIQYF. CDR3 in DNA: TGTGCCAGCAGCTTGGCAGTGCTAGCCAAAAACATTCAGTACTTC.